Presented here are 4 T cell receptor beta chains from one specimen sequenced in a study of beta chain features in type 1 diabetes. Expressed TCRB transcripts were sequenced, since all the RNA that had been isolated was reverse transcribed. Using immunoSEQ multiplex PCR, the repertoire was profiled, and TCRdb retains in-frame clones only, with some absent. The table has fewer than 350,000 clones, about 7.8% seen once; the top ten hold more than 0.8%. The sequencing sample was made of central memory CD4+ T cells from blood. The source is a woman in her late teens or twenties in good health.

The chain is built from TRBV7-2 and TRBJ2-1; 8 bases are a match to TRBD2. The CDR3 length is 15 residues. Germline trimming cut 2 bases from V and 5 bases from J; bases unmatched to any gene: 5. Germline assignment: CDR1 SGHTA and CDR2 FQGNSA. CDR3 sequence reads: CASSLNPGGNNEQFF. Written as DNA, the CDR3 is TGTGCCAGCAGCTTAAATCCGGGGGGGAACAATGAGCAGTTCTTC. The full variable domain, rest sourced from reference TRBV7-2 and TRBJ2-1, is GAGVSQSPSNKVTEKGKDVELRCDPISGHTALYWYRQSLGQGLEFLIYFQGNSAPDKSGLPSDRFSAERTGGSVSTLTIQRTQQEDSAVYLCASSLNPGGNNEQFFGPGTRLTVL.

The table lists this clone with a few counts. The chain joins TRBV7-9 to TRBJ1-3; maybe TRBD1 (5 bases). Germline V gives CDR1 SEHNR, CDR2 FQNEAQ (reference sequence). This CDR3 comprises 14 residues. Trimming stripped 2 bases from V and 3 bases from J, with 8 bases between. The CDR3 loop is CASSLIGGGNTIYF. Written as DNA, the CDR3 is TGTGCCAGCAGCTTAATCGGGGGTGGAAACACCATATATTTT.

On this clone: The same CDR3 also results from other DNA sequences found in this sample. The chain combines TRBV5-4 with TRBJ2-5, with TRBD2 identical over 10 bases. Germline V gene data show CDR1 as SGHNT and CDR2 as YYREEE (reference sequence). This CDR3 has 15 amino acids. The junction had 5 bases not matched to a gene; V was cut back by 5 bases and J by 1 base. The CDR3 nucleotides are TGTGCCAGCAGTCCCGGGACTAGCGCCCAAGAGACCCAGTACTTC. Translation gives CASSPGTSAQETQYF. The complete variable domain, with remaining parts taken from reference TRBV5-4 and TRBJ2-5, reads ETGVTQSPTHLIKTRGQQVTLRCSSQSGHNTVSWYQQALGQGPQFIFQYYREEENGRGNFPPRFSGLQFPNYSSELNVNALELDDSALYLCASSPGTSAQETQYFGPGTRLLVL.

V and J are TRBV27 and TRBJ2-6; D unclear. The germline CDR1 and CDR2 sequences are MNHEY and SMNVEV (reference sequence). V lost 6 bases and J lost 1, with 10 bases in between. The CDR3 runs to 15 residues. CDR3 DNA sequence: TGTGCCAGCAGCCCCGCCGGTTCTGGGGCCAACGTCCTGACTTTC. Encoded protein: CASSPAGSGANVLTF.